This T cell receptor beta chain was retrieved from a study of Ad26.COV2.S vaccination and SARS-CoV-2 variants (dated by TCRdb to the early 2020s). In terms of the full investigation: Donors in the vaccine arm were drawn from COV1001, a phase I-IIa trial of Ad26.COV2.S in healthy adults that was multicentre, randomized, double-blind and placebo-controlled. TCRbeta repertoire sequencing was used to assess the specificity and breadth of SARS-CoV-2-reactive T cell receptors after Ad26.COV2.S vaccination. Investigators did not know the trial group allocation while performing experiments and assessing outcomes. Trial participants were randomized into five groups of five, in which low-dose or high-dose Ad26.COV2.S was given once or twice, or placebo was given on both occasions. A total of around 32 samples were included in the TCR-sequenced set, comprising 19 Ad26.COV2.S vaccine recipients, 5 placebo recipients and 8 SARS-CoV-2 convalescent individuals. Ad26.COV2.S was given intramuscularly at 5x10^10 or 1x10^11 viral particles, as a single shot or as two shots 56 days apart.

In regard to this clone: The clone's antigen remains unknown. Base-call qualities are not available, and no considerably larger clone is one nucleotide away.

Looking up the germline V gene yields CDR1 MDHEN and CDR2 SYDVKM. The trim is 0 bases for V and 7 bases for J, with a gap of 6 bases between the germline ends. From cysteine to phenylalanine, the CDR3 is 12 amino acids long. Only the CDR3 region is kept as DNA, spanning 36 bases read in frame from base 1. The immunoSEQ Assay was the method used to sequence TCRbeta CDR3 regions. After extraction, genomic DNA underwent amplification by bias-controlled multiplex PCR, followed by high-throughput sequencing. From the authors' description of their analysis: Collapsing and filtering of sequences were performed to quantify the absolute abundance of each unique TCRbeta CDR3 region. Usable DNA was measured by amplifying reference genes present in all nucleated cells, and TCRbeta template counts were normalized to that usable DNA to estimate T cell fraction. Repertoire TCRs were annotated as SARS-CoV-2-specific when V gene, CDR3 amino acid sequence and J gene were exactly matched to a known reactive TCR set. The reference SARS-CoV-2 TCR set was obtained from MIRA and was filtered for enrichment in COVID-19-positive ImmuneCODE repertoires, whereby public or cross-reactive TCRs were removed. Using the MIRA antigens, annotated TCRs were further analysed by specific ORF or by position within an ORF. Breadth was defined as annotated unique rearrangements over total unique productive rearrangements; depth was the summed frequency of those rearrangements. TCR breadth was compared between groups using two-sided Wilcoxon rank-sum tests. This is the immuneACCESS table as TCRdb keeps it, with only in-frame sequences that have V and J called. A part of the clones is gone; compared with another copy, unresolved V genes explain less than half, and the rest is unexplained. V, J and clone size are those of that table, while D and trimming were read from the DNA. This sample holds around 300,000 clones; around 88% were observed only once. The leading ten clones occupy about 5% of the sample.

Interpreted using the paper, the treatment or condition label stands for: some 19 received Ad26.COV2.S at low or high dose, single or two shots; five or six received placebo; per-sample allocation not given. For vaccine and placebo recipients, the sequenced repertoires came from samples collected on day 63 after the first injection. Between 29 July and 7 August 2020, Cohort 1b enrolled around 25 adults aged 18-55 years at one site in Boston, USA. As a vaccine, Ad26.COV2.S was a replication-incompetent adenovirus type 26 vector that expressed a prefusion-stabilized SARS-CoV-2 spike protein derived from the original Wuhan strain. Summary of the overall study and its limitations: Substantial breadth of spike-specific CD8+ and CD4+ T cell responses was reported after vaccination. The study was not powered to compare responses between vaccine doses or regimens. Comparable non-spike TCR breadth was observed between vaccine and placebo recipients, consistent with only spike being contained in the vaccine. The authors noted that total T cell responses may have been underestimated by the TCR breadth and depth analyses. Spike-specific TCR breadth was higher in Ad26.COV2.S recipients than in placebo recipients (P = 0.0014).

The sequencing used peripheral blood, collected in a trial of Ad26.COV2.S vaccine versus placebo. The source is a person between 18 and 60 years old who received the Ad26.COV2.S COVID-19 vaccine or a placebo. The receptor chain draws on TRBV28 and TRBJ1-2; no D segment can be confidently identified. The DNA sequence follows: TGTGCCAGCAGTTTATGGGGCCTTGGCTACACCTTC. Its coded protein is CASSLWGLGYTF.